A single sample is the source of the 16 T cell receptor beta chains below, sequenced in a study of blood T cell repertoires in COVID-19. Method: immunoSEQ multiplex PCR; TCRdb's copy keeps in-frame clones and lacks some. The sample lists about 45,000 clones; around 80% were seen once. The sequenced material came from peripheral blood. Every receptor here comes from a man older than 75 in a cohort sampled during active COVID-19.

CDR3 in DNA: TGTGCCAGTAGTAGAAGGACAGGGCCCGATAGCAATCAGCCCCAGCATTTT. Protein product: CASSRRTGPDSNQPQHF. This chain connects TRBV19 to TRBJ1-5; 8 bases fit TRBD1. In germline, CDR1 is LNHDA, CDR2 SQIVND (reference sequence). V was clipped by 4 bases and J by 0 bases; unmatched bases: 8. CDR3 size: 17 residues.

This clone was detected once. The rearrangement uses TRBV6-5 and TRBJ1-5; D call uncertain. Germline CDR1 and CDR2: MNHEY and SVGAGI. V lost 0 bases to trimming and J lost 4 bases, with 10 bases between them. CDR3 length: 15 amino acids. The CDR3 protein is CASSYSGSRNQPQHF. The CDR3 DNA follows: TGTGCCAGCAGTTACTCCGGGTCCCGGAATCAGCCCCAGCATTTT.

The chain joins TRBV28 to TRBJ1-2, with a possible D match to TRBD1 (6 bases). The CDR3 extends over 13 amino acids. The V end was cut by 2 bases, the J end by 5 bases, with 9 bases between. Germline CDR1 and CDR2: MDHEN and SYDVKM. The CDR3 DNA reads as TGTGCCAGCAGTTTAGGACAGCCGTATGGCTACACCTTC. This codes for CASSLGQPYGYTF.

This chain connects TRBV18 to TRBJ1-1; 8 bases map to TRBD1. Germline CDR1 and CDR2: KGHSH and LQKENI. The CDR3 runs to 13 residues. The V segment lost 3 bases and the J segment 8 bases; nucleotides outside the gene matches: 5. CDR3: CASSPSGGPEAFF. The DNA of the CDR3 is TGTGCCAGCTCACCTTCAGGGGGCCCCGAAGCTTTCTTT.

V is TRBV3-1 (or the pseudogene TRBV3-2) and J is TRBJ2-7; 8 bases agree with TRBD1. Trimming at V came to 0 bases and at J to 4 bases, leaving 5 bases not matched to a gene. The germline V gene has CDR1 LGHDT and CDR2 YNNKEL (reference sequence). The CDR3 loop spans 15 amino acids. CDR3 protein: CASSQERRGRYEQYF. DNA of the CDR3: TGTGCCAGCAGCCAAGAACGCAGGGGGCGGTACGAGCAGTACTTC.

The V and J genes are TRBV4-1 and TRBJ2-3; 9 bases match TRBD2. The CDR3 covers 17 residues. J was trimmed by 0 bases and V by 0 bases; bases with no gene match: 4. Germline V CDR1 and CDR2: MGHRA, YSYEKL. CDR3 region: CASSQDYGTSSTDTQYF. The CDR3 coding sequence is TGCGCCAGCAGCCAAGATTACGGGACTAGCAGCACAGATACGCAGTATTTT.

The chain links TRBV9 to TRBJ2-3; the D gene is possibly TRBD1 (5 bases). The CDR3 covers 15 residues. The V gene's germline CDR1 is SGDLS and CDR2 YYNGEE. The V and J ends lost 1 base and 7 bases respectively, with 16 bases between them. The CDR3 spells CASSVNAGNTNTQYF. The CDR3, as DNA: TGTGCCAGCAGCGTAAATGCAGGGAATACGAATACGCAGTATTTT.

This chain uses TRBV29-1 with TRBJ1-1; TRBD1 aligns across 10 bases. Germline V gene data show CDR1 as SQVTM and CDR2 as ANQGSEA. The CDR3 extends over 14 amino acids. With V trimmed by 6 bases and J by 3 bases, 7 bases remained unmatched. The CDR3 sequence: CSVPRDRGHTEAFF. DNA of the CDR3: TGCAGCGTCCCCCGGGACAGGGGTCACACTGAAGCTTTCTTT.

The chain combines TRBV25-1 with TRBJ2-2; the match to TRBD1 covers 9 bases. From germline, CDR1 is MGHDK and CDR2 SYGVNS. V shed 0 bases, J shed 13 bases, and the junction held 12 bases outside the gene matches. The CDR3 is made up of 16 amino acids. This chain's CDR3 is CASSEYRDRVTRRLFF. CDR3 bases: TGTGCCAGCAGTGAATATAGGGACAGGGTCACAAGAAGGCTGTTTTTT.

This chain uses TRBV5-1 with TRBJ2-3; 8 bases align to TRBD1. Germline trimming cut 3 bases from V and 3 bases from J; bases unmatched to any gene: 6. The CDR3 spans 15 residues. CDR1 and CDR2 (germline): SGHRS, YFSETQ. CDR3 protein: CASSSLGQGTDTQYF. The DNA of the CDR3 is TGCGCCAGCAGCTCCCTAGGACAGGGAACAGATACGCAGTATTTT.

The V call is TRBV5-6, the J call TRBJ1-1; D may be TRBD1 (6 bases). The CDR3 has 15 residues. Germline V gives CDR1 SGHDT, CDR2 YYEEEE. Trimming took off 2 bases at V and 1 base at J, with 12 bases between the two ends. This CDR3 reads CASSFGQRTNTEAFF. The CDR3 nucleotides are TGTGCCAGCAGCTTTGGACAGAGGACGAACACTGAAGCTTTCTTT. The entire variable domain, with the rest obtained from reference TRBV5-6 and TRBJ1-1, is as follows: DAGVTQSPTHLIKTRGQQVTLRCSPKSGHDTVSWYQQALGQGPQFIFQYYEEEERQRGNFPDRFSGHQFPNYSSELNVNALLLGDSALYLCASSFGQRTNTEAFFGQGTRLTVV.

The chain employs TRBV6-2 or TRBV6-3 and TRBJ2-3; perhaps TRBD2 as D (6 bases). Per germline, CDR1 MNHEY and CDR2 SVGEGT. This CDR3 is built from 13 residues. V gave up 0 bases and J gave up 9 bases, with 10 bases separating them. In DNA, the CDR3 is TGTGCCAGCAGTTACTCCTCGGGAGCCACGCAGTATTTT. Its translation is CASSYSSGATQYF.

The count of this clone is one. V usage is TRBV3-1 (or the pseudogene TRBV3-2) and J usage is TRBJ2-3; 7 nucleotides align to TRBD2. Germline lookup yields CDR1 LGHDT and CDR2 YNNKEL (reference sequence). The V and J ends lost 3 bases and 4 bases, in that order; junction bases with no gene match: 4. The CDR3 is made up of 14 amino acids. The CDR3 region is CASSHMGGADTQYF. CDR3 nucleotide sequence: TGTGCCAGCAGCCATATGGGGGGGGCAGATACGCAGTATTTT.

This sequence joins TRBV19 and TRBJ1-1; D is ambiguous. The germline V gene has CDR1 LNHDA and CDR2 SQIVND (reference sequence). The length of the CDR3 is 14 residues. Trimming cost V 5 bases and J 4 bases, with 14 bases left between them. CDR3 region: CASSPGLRGTEAFF. The CDR3 DNA sequence: TGTGCCAGTAGTCCGGGGTTACGAGGCACTGAAGCTTTCTTT. Combining the CDR3 with reference TRBV19 and TRBJ1-1 gives the whole variable domain DGGITQSPKYLFRKEGQNVTLSCEQNLNHDAMYWYRQDPGQGLRLIYYSQIVNDFQKGDIAEGYSVSREKKESFPLTVTSAQKNPTAFYLCASSPGLRGTEAFFGQGTRLTVV.

This clone was detected only a few times. The gene calls are TRBV5-1 and TRBJ1-1, with D tentatively TRBD1 (6 bases). The CDR3 runs 15 residues. V was shortened by 5 bases and J by 0 bases, with 14 bases between the two germline ends. Germline lookup yields CDR1 SGHRS and CDR2 YFSETQ. The CDR3 sequence: CASSIVTGLNTEAFF. CDR3 DNA: TGCGCCAGCAGTATTGTAACAGGGTTGAACACTGAAGCTTTCTTT. Supplemented by reference TRBV5-1 and TRBJ1-1, the full variable domain reads KAGVTQTPRYLIKTRGQQVTLSCSPISGHRSVSWYQQTPGQGLQFLFEYFSETQRNKGNFPGRFSGRQFSNSRSEMNVSTLELGDSALYLCASSIVTGLNTEAFFGQGTRLTVV.

J is TRBJ2-5 and V is TRBV5-6; unclear D gene. Germline V gene data show CDR1 as SGHDT and CDR2 as YYEEEE. V was trimmed by 6 bases and J by 1 base, leaving 10 bases between them. CDR3 length: 13 amino acids. The CDR3 reads CASTRSVQETQYF. The CDR3 DNA reads TGTGCCAGCACCCGGAGCGTCCAAGAGACCCAGTACTTC.